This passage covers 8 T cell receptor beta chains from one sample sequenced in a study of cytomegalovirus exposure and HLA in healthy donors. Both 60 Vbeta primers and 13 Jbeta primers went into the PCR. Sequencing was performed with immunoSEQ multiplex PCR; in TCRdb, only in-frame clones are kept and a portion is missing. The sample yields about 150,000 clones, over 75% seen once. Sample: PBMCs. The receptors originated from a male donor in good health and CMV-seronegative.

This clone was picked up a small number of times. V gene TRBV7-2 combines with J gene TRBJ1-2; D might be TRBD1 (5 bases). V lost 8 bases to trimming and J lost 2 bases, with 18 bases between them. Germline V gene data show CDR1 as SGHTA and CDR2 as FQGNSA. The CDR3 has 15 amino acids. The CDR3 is CASSLSAGQNYGYTF. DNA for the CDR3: TGTGCCAGCTCGTTATCGGCAGGGCAAAACTATGGCTACACCTTC.

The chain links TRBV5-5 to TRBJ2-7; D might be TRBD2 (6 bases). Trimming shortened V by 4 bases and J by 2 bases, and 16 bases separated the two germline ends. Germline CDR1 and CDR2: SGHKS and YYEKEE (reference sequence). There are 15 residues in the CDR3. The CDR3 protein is CASSNGYGGAYEQYF. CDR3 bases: TGTGCCAGCAGCAACGGATACGGGGGAGCCTACGAGCAGTACTTC.

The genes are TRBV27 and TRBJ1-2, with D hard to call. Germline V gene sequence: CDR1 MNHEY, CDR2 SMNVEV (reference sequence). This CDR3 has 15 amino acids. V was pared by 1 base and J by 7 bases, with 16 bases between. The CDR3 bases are TGTGCCAGCAGTTTATATCCCCCTCGGGGTATTGGCTACACCTTC. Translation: CASSLYPPRGIGYTF.

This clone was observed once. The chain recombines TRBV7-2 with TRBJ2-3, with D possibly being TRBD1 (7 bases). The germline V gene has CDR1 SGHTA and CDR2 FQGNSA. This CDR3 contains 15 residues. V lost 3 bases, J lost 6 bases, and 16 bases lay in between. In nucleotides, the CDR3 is TGTGCCAGCAGCTTTGGGAGGAGGGGGCGTGATACGCAGTATTTT. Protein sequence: CASSFGRRGRDTQYF. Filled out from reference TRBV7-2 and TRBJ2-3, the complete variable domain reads GAGVSQSPSNKVTEKGKDVELRCDPISGHTALYWYRQSLGQGLEFLIYFQGNSAPDKSGLPSDRFSAERTGGSVSTLTIQRTQQEDSAVYLCASSFGRRGRDTQYFGPGTRLTVL.

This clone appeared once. The CDR3 loop is CASSLEAERGRETQYF. The CDR3 nucleotides read TGCGCCAGCAGCTTGGAAGCAGAAAGGGGCCGGGAGACCCAGTACTTC. V gene TRBV5-1 combines with J gene TRBJ2-5, with a weak D call TRBD1 (5 bases). The CDR3 loop spans 16 amino acids. V was pared by 0 bases and J by 5 bases, with 17 bases between. Germline V lookup: CDR1 SGHRS, CDR2 YFSETQ. Drawing the rest from reference TRBV5-1 and TRBJ2-5, the complete variable domain is KAGVTQTPRYLIKTRGQQVTLSCSPISGHRSVSWYQQTPGQGLQFLFEYFSETQRNKGNFPGRFSGRQFSNSRSEMNVSTLELGDSALYLCASSLEAERGRETQYFGPGTRLLVL.

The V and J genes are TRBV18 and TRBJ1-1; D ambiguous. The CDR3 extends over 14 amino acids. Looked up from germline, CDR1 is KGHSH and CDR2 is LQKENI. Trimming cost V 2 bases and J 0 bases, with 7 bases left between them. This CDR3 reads CASSPIVMNTEAFF. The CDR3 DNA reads TGTGCCAGCTCACCAATAGTAATGAACACTGAAGCTTTCTTT.

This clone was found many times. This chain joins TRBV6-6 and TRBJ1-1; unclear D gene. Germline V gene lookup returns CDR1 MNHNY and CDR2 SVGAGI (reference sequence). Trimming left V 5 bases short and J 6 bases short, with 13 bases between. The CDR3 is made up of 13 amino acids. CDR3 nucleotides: TGTGCCAGCAGTATAGAATGGGCGTCTGAAGCTTTCTTT. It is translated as CASSIEWASEAFF.

The CDR3 DNA reads as TGTGCCAGTAGTATAGACGGGACAGCTTTTAATTCACCCCTCCACTTT. Protein product: CASSIDGTAFNSPLHF. The chain combines TRBV19 with TRBJ1-6; TRBD1 agrees at 7 bases. J was trimmed by 6 bases and V by 0 bases; bases with no gene match: 5. The CDR3 spans 16 residues. Germline V CDR1 and CDR2: LNHDA, SQIVND (reference sequence).